The 23 T cell receptor beta chains presented below share a single source sample, sequenced in a study of siplizumab effects on memory and regulatory T cells. Some clones are missing from TCRdb's copy, which holds only in-frame ones; the method was immunoSEQ multiplex PCR. The sample contains fewer than 100,000 clones, 85% to 95% of which appear only once. Sequencing was done on a sample of non-Treg CD4+ T cells sorted from blood. Receptors originate from a human donor in good health.

J is TRBJ2-7 and V is TRBV6-6; 10 bases match TRBD1. Losses at the gene ends were 5 bases for V and 4 bases for J; bases not matched to a gene: 11. Looked up from germline, CDR1 is MNHNY and CDR2 is SVGAGI (reference sequence). The CDR3 runs 16 residues. CDR3 loop: CASSKGVGTGVYEQYF. CDR3 nucleotide sequence: TGTGCCAGCAGTAAGGGGGTCGGGACAGGGGTATACGAGCAGTACTTC.

This rearrangement joins TRBV30 to TRBJ1-1; weak D call: TRBD1 (5 bases). The CDR3 has 14 residues. Trimming took 0 bases from V and 5 from J, leaving 13 bases between them. CDR1 is GTSNPN and CDR2 is SVGIG in the germline V gene (reference sequence). CDR3: CAWSVRRGRTEAFF. The CDR3 DNA reads TGTGCCTGGAGTGTAAGGAGGGGAAGGACTGAAGCTTTCTTT.

V gene TRBV9 combines with J gene TRBJ1-3, with 8 bases that match TRBD1. The V segment lost 4 bases and the J segment 0 bases; nucleotides outside the gene matches: 9. Germline-derived CDR1 and CDR2 are SGDLS and YYNGEE. This CDR3 is 17 amino acids long. The CDR3, as DNA: TGTGCCAGCAGCCCGGTGACAGGGGCCGGCTCTGGAAACACCATATATTTT. Its translation is CASSPVTGAGSGNTIYF.

V gene TRBV12-5 combines with J gene TRBJ2-1, with 9 bases lining up with TRBD1. V lost 7 bases and J lost 4; bases outside the gene matches: 5. From germline, CDR1 is LGHNT and CDR2 FRNRAP. The CDR3 covers 14 residues. DNA for the CDR3: TGTGCTAGTGCCCCGGGACAGGGATACAATGAGCAGTTCTTC. Amino acid sequence: CASAPGQGYNEQFF.

The CDR3 DNA sequence: TGTGCCAGCAGCCCCACGGGAGGGGGGGCCGCCTATGGCTACACCTTC. Protein sequence: CASSPTGGGAAYGYTF. The V and J genes are TRBV7-9 and TRBJ1-2, with D possibly matching TRBD1 (6 bases). V shed 5 bases and J shed 4 bases, with 20 bases lying between them. Germline V gene lookup returns CDR1 SEHNR and CDR2 FQNEAQ (reference sequence). The CDR3 contains 16 residues.

This clone was found once. J is TRBJ1-1 and V is TRBV6-5, with D possibly being TRBD1 (6 bases). Germline CDR1 is MNHEY and CDR2 is SVGAGI. This CDR3 contains 15 residues. V lost 6 bases, J lost 6 bases, and 20 bases lay in between. Here the CDR3 reads CASRPDSRGWPEAFF. DNA of the CDR3: TGTGCCAGCAGACCGGACAGCCGGGGATGGCCTGAAGCTTTCTTT.

The chain links TRBV4-2 to TRBJ2-7, with 7 bases lining up with TRBD2. V gave up 1 base and J gave up 2 bases; unmatched junction bases: 14. CDR3 size: 18 residues. In germline, CDR1 is LGHNA, CDR2 YNFKEQ. The CDR3 here is CASSQALGGGPQTYEQYF. The CDR3 coding sequence is TGTGCCAGCAGCCAAGCCTTGGGGGGAGGGCCACAAACCTACGAGCAGTACTTC.

The rearrangement links TRBV7-3 to TRBJ1-2; D is ambiguous. Germline lookup yields CDR1 SGHTA and CDR2 FQGTGA. CDR3 length equals 15 residues. Deletions cut 7 bases from V and 1 base from J, with 16 bases between. The CDR3: CASNYPSRINYGYTF. CDR3 sequence (DNA): TGTGCCAGCAACTACCCCTCCCGAATTAACTATGGCTACACCTTC.

This clone was seen a single time. This chain joins TRBV11-3 and TRBJ2-7; 8 nucleotides align to TRBD2. The CDR3 sequence is 14 residues long. The junction had 3 bases not matched to a gene; V was cut back by 5 bases and J by 0 bases. CDR1 is SGHNT and CDR2 is YENEEA in the germline V gene. The CDR3: CASSPTSDSYEQYF. The CDR3 nucleotides are TGTGCCAGCAGCCCGACTAGCGACTCCTACGAGCAGTACTTC.

V and J are TRBV28 and TRBJ2-7; a weak D match, TRBD1 (6 bases). The length of the CDR3 is 16 residues. V dropped 3 bases and J dropped 2 bases, with 17 bases sitting between them. The germline V gene has CDR1 MDHEN and CDR2 SYDVKM. In DNA form, the CDR3 reads TGTGCCAGCAGTTTTTCGTCCTCGACAGGTACCTACGAGCAGTACTTC. It yields the protein CASSFSSSTGTYEQYF.

Of note for this clone: Other DNA sequences in the sample encode the same CDR3. The chain recombines TRBV7-9 with TRBJ1-1; maybe TRBD1 (5 bases). Germline CDR1 SEHNR, CDR2 FQNEAQ (reference sequence). Trimming pared 6 bases from V and 1 base from J, leaving 9 bases between. CDR3 length equals 13 residues. The CDR3 DNA sequence: TGTGCCAGCAGTCGCGGACAGAACACTGAAGCTTTCTTT. Amino acid sequence: CASSRGQNTEAFF.

V and J are TRBV9 and TRBJ2-3; 9 nucleotides align to TRBD2. V lost 7 bases and J lost 4; bases outside the gene matches: 4. The germline V gene encodes CDR1 SGDLS and CDR2 YYNGEE. CDR3 length: 13 amino acids. CDR3 region: CASSLAGPDTQYF. The CDR3 coding sequence is TGTGCCAGCTCCCTAGCGGGACCAGATACGCAGTATTTT. Full variable domain (remainder filled in from reference TRBV9 and TRBJ2-3): DSGVTQTPKHLITATGQRVTLRCSPRSGDLSVYWYQQSLDQGLQFLIQYYNGEERAKGNILERFSAQQFPDLHSELNLSSLELGDSALYFCASSLAGPDTQYFGPGTRLTVL.

The rearrangement uses TRBV19 and TRBJ2-2, with 12 bases matching TRBD2. With V trimmed by 3 bases and J by 6 bases, 11 bases remained unmatched. Germline-derived CDR1 and CDR2 are LNHDA and SQIVND (reference sequence). The CDR3 runs to 18 residues. The CDR3 spells CASSISLAGGRRAGELFF. CDR3 nucleotides: TGTGCCAGTAGTATCTCACTAGCGGGAGGTAGGAGGGCCGGGGAGCTGTTTTTT.

The V call is TRBV14, the J call TRBJ2-3; 7 nucleotides match TRBD2. Germline assignment: CDR1 SGHDN and CDR2 FVKESK. Trimming took 3 bases from V and 1 from J; bases not matched to a gene: 1. This CDR3 is built from 14 residues. The CDR3 DNA sequence: TGTGCCAGCAGCCAGGGGGGGGGCACAGATACGCAGTATTTT. Translated: CASSQGGGTDTQYF.

This chain connects TRBV29-1 to TRBJ2-5; D is undetermined. The CDR3 length is 12 residues. V was shortened by 3 bases and J by 2 bases, with 7 bases between the two germline ends. Looked up from germline, CDR1 is SQVTM and CDR2 is ANQGSEA. CDR3 region: CSVDSYQETQYF. DNA of the CDR3: TGCAGCGTTGATAGCTATCAAGAGACCCAGTACTTC. The variable domain in full, completed from reference TRBV29-1 and TRBJ2-5, reads SAVISQKPSRDICQRGTSLTIQCQVDSQVTMMFWYRQQPGQSLTLIATANQGSEATYESGFVIDKFPISRPNLTFSTLTVSNMSPEDSSIYLCSVDSYQETQYFGPGTRLLVL.

The J gene is TRBJ2-2, the V gene TRBV5-6; TRBD2 matches at 12 bases. Germline V gives CDR1 SGHDT, CDR2 YYEEEE. The CDR3 totals 18 residues. The trim removed 4 bases at V and 4 bases at J, leaving 11 bases unmatched. The CDR3 DNA sequence: TGTGCCAGCAGCCTTAGGACTAGCGGGAATCGTGGCACCGGGGAGCTGTTTTTT. Translating it yields CASSLRTSGNRGTGELFF. Complete variable domain (other parts from reference TRBV5-6 and TRBJ2-2): DAGVTQSPTHLIKTRGQQVTLRCSPKSGHDTVSWYQQALGQGPQFIFQYYEEEERQRGNFPDRFSGHQFPNYSSELNVNALLLGDSALYLCASSLRTSGNRGTGELFFGEGSRLTVL.

This clone was observed a few times. V is TRBV10-1 and J is TRBJ1-3; D is unresolved. Looked up from germline, CDR1 is WNHNN and CDR2 is SYGVQD (reference sequence). This CDR3 comprises 11 residues. Trimming shortened V by 9 bases and J by 5 bases, and 8 bases separated the two germline ends. The CDR3 protein is CARPLRNTIYF. CDR3 DNA: TGCGCCAGACCCCTGAGAAACACCATATATTTT.

The genes are TRBV7-2 and TRBJ1-3; 8 positions match TRBD1. Germline CDR1 and CDR2: SGHTA and FQGNSA. J gave up 11 bases and V 4 bases, and 10 bases lay outside the gene matches. The CDR3 extends over 14 amino acids. CDR3 coding DNA: TGTGCCAGCAGCTCCGACAGGGGCGTTCGTCCCATATATTTT. Translated, it gives CASSSDRGVRPIYF.

Here the CDR3 reads CASSRSPDPTVADTQYF. The CDR3 DNA sequence: TGTGCCAGCAGCCGCAGTCCCGACCCAACGGTGGCAGATACGCAGTATTTT. The chain recombines TRBV4-2 with TRBJ2-3; D remains unclear. The CDR3 is 17 amino acids. The V end lost 4 bases, the J end lost 4 bases, and 21 bases lay between the germline ends. CDR1 is LGHNA, CDR2 YNFKEQ, per germline.

This clone was seen only once. This rearrangement joins TRBV28 to TRBJ2-4; no clear D gene. The CDR3 is 12 residues long. The ends were cut back, 5 bases at V and 8 bases at J, with 10 bases in the middle. Per the germline V gene, CDR1 is MDHEN and CDR2 is SYDVKM. CDR3 DNA sequence: TGTGCCAGCAGTCCCCGCTCGGACATTCAGTACTTC. Translated, it gives CASSPRSDIQYF.

The V call is TRBV6-6, the J call TRBJ1-2, with D possibly matching TRBD1 (6 bases). With 2 bases removed from V and 6 bases from J, the gap between germline ends came to 7 bases. CDR1 and CDR2 from the germline V gene are MNHNY and SVGAGI (reference sequence). The CDR3 is 12 residues long. Written as DNA, the CDR3 is TGTGCCAGCAGTTACGCAGGGGATGGCTACACCTTC. Amino acid sequence: CASSYAGDGYTF.

The chain combines TRBV18 with TRBJ1-5; TRBD1 matches at 7 bases. Germline CDR1 KGHSH, CDR2 LQKENI. Unmatched junction bases numbered 5, after V lost 2 bases and J lost 4 bases. The CDR3 is 15 residues long. CDR3 DNA: TGTGCCAGCTCACCAAACGCACAGGGGAATCAGCCCCAGCATTTT. Its protein is CASSPNAQGNQPQHF.

The V call is TRBV30, the J call TRBJ2-1; perhaps D is TRBD1 or TRBD2 (6 bases each). Per the germline V gene, CDR1 is GTSNPN and CDR2 is SVGIG (reference sequence). Trimming stripped 5 bases from V and 6 bases from J, with 17 bases between. The CDR3 totals 14 residues. The CDR3 nucleotides read TGTGCCTGGGGGGGGCAGGGAAAGTCCAATGAGCAGTTCTTC. Amino acid sequence: CAWGGQGKSNEQFF.